This T cell receptor (beta chain) came from a study of CD8+ T cells in alopecia areata. The wider study: Patients took tofacitinib for 6 to 18 months, followed by 6 drug-free months.

This clone has more than one count but fewer than ten. Extracted from the samples, RNA was reverse transcribed into cDNA to serve as the sequencing template. TCRdb's copy holds only in-frame clones and misses some; the assay was immunoSEQ multiplex PCR. Found here are 90,000 to 100,000 clones, 41% of them singletons; the top ten hold approximately 1.5%. V was trimmed by 3 bases and J by 6 bases, leaving 21 bases between them. The CDR3 covers 17 residues. Per the germline V gene, CDR1 is LNHDA and CDR2 is SQIVND (reference sequence). This sequence joins TRBV19 and TRBJ1-5; D might be TRBD1 (6 bases). This TCR came from a human donor with alopecia areata. Material: CD4+ T cells sorted from blood. The CDR3, as DNA: TGTGCCAGTAGTATGGACCATGACAGGCTCTCCCCTCAGCCCCAGCATTTT. It is translated as CASSMDHDRLSPQPQHF. Looking up the rest from reference TRBV19 and TRBJ1-5 gives the full variable domain: DGGITQSPKYLFRKEGQNVTLSCEQNLNHDAMYWYRQDPGQGLRLIYYSQIVNDFQKGDIAEGYSVSREKKESFPLTVTSAQKNPTAFYLCASSMDHDRLSPQPQHFGDGTRLSIL.